A selection of T cell receptor beta chains follows, all from one sample in a study of cytomegalovirus exposure and HLA in healthy donors. Measured with immunoSEQ multiplex PCR; TCRdb has only the in-frame clones, and not every one. The data show some 190,000 clones, around 88% seen once. Sequencing input: PBMCs. The receptors derive from a woman aged 18-29 years in good health and CMV-seronegative. Each CDR3 is given with its conserved first and last residue. A D gene is named only where the DNA matches it firmly. Rows may omit the clone size; those that give it use once, few, many or a size class.

j_call v_call clone_size d_call cdr3_aa cdr3_nt
TRBJ2-7 TRBV4-2 NA TRBD2 CASSQNSGGAYEQYF TGTGCCAGCAGCCAAAATAGCGGGGGAGCCTACGAGCAGTACTTC
TRBJ1-5 TRBV15 NA NA CATSRLQGSYQPQHF TGTGCCACCAGCAGGCTACAGGGAAGTTATCAGCCCCAGCATTTT
TRBJ2-7 TRBV7-6 NA NA CASSLKEVGYF TGTGCCAGCAGCCTAAAGGAGGTGGGGTACTTC
TRBJ2-2 TRBV28 NA TRBD1 CASRGALGQGYTGELFF TGTGCCAGCAGGGGCGCTTTGGGACAGGGTTACACCGGGGAGCTGTTTTTT
TRBJ2-5 TRBV5-1 NA TRBD1 CASSSTGGGGETQYF TGCGCCAGCAGCTCGACAGGGGGCGGAGGAGAGACCCAGTACTTC
TRBJ1-4 TRBV5-1 NA NA CASSFTGRATNEKLFF TGCGCCAGCAGCTTTACAGGGAGAGCAACTAATGAAAAACTGTTTTTT
TRBJ2-2 TRBV9 NA NA CASSVGGDAGELFF TGTGCCAGCAGCGTAGGGGGAGACGCCGGGGAGCTGTTTTTT
TRBJ2-2 TRBV30 once NA CAWSGGVFANTGELFF TGTGCCTGGAGTGGGGGGGTTTTCGCGAACACCGGGGAGCTGTTTTTT
TRBJ1-2 TRBV2 NA TRBD1 CARRGQISNYGYTF TGTGCCAGGAGGGGACAGATCTCGAACTATGGCTACACCTTC
TRBJ1-5 TRBV7-9 NA TRBD1 CASSLVGQGARQPQHF TGTGCCAGCAGCTTAGTCGGACAGGGGGCGAGGCAGCCCCAGCATTTT
TRBJ2-1 TRBV5-1 few TRBD2 CASSLGLADYNEQFF TGCGCCAGCAGCTTGGGACTAGCGGACTACAATGAGCAGTTCTTC
TRBJ2-5 TRBV18 NA TRBD2 CASSPPHTGLAGGTRDF TGTGCCAGCTCACCACCGCACACGGGACTAGCGGGGGGGACTCGGGACTTC
TRBJ1-1 TRBV9 NA NA CASSVGPGNTEAFF TGTGCCAGCAGCGTAGGGCCGGGAAACACTGAAGCTTTCTTT
TRBJ2-5 TRBV4-1 once TRBD2 CASSPLAGVWETQYF TGCGCCAGCAGCCCCCTAGCGGGAGTATGGGAGACCCAGTACTTC
TRBJ1-5 TRBV28 NA TRBD1 CASSPSPLVRDRGQPQHF TGTGCCAGCAGTCCCTCCCCCCTTGTACGGGACAGGGGTCAGCCCCAGCATTTT
TRBJ1-1 TRBV5-1 NA NA CASRTGSMNTEAFF TGCGCCAGCAGGACAGGAAGCATGAACACTGAAGCTTTCTTT
TRBJ2-1 TRBV21-1 NA NA CASTLGLAGEPYNEQFF TGTGCCAGCACCTTGGGACTAGCGGGGGAGCCTTACAATGAGCAGTTCTTC
TRBJ2-3 TRBV18 NA TRBD2 CASPRGGEPTDTQYF TGTGCCAGCCCCCGGGGGGGGGAACCCACAGATACGCAGTATTTT
TRBJ2-7 TRBV5-5 NA NA CASSPPLRAYEQYF TGTGCCAGCAGCCCCCCCCTTCGGGCCTACGAGCAGTACTTC
TRBJ1-1 TRBV19 NA NA CASSITGSTEAFF TGTGCCAGTAGTATTACGGGGTCCACTGAAGCTTTCTTT
TRBJ2-1 TRBV7-3 NA TRBD2 CASSLISGGADYNEQFF TGTGCCAGCAGCTTAATATCCGGGGGGGCCGACTACAATGAGCAGTTCTTC
TRBJ2-2 TRBV29-1 NA NA CSVGTEGHAGELFF TGCAGCGTTGGGACGGAGGGCCACGCCGGGGAGCTGTTTTTT
TRBJ1-4 TRBV19 NA NA CASSRTDANEKLFF TGTGCCAGTAGTAGGACAGATGCTAATGAAAAACTGTTTTTT
TRBJ2-3 TRBV7-6 NA TRBD2 CASSIGGVSDTQYF TGTGCCAGCAGCATCGGGGGGGTGTCAGATACGCAGTATTTT
TRBJ2-1 TRBV7-3 NA TRBD2 CASSLIAGGYNEQFF TGTGCCAGCAGCTTAATAGCGGGGGGGTACAATGAGCAGTTCTTC
TRBJ1-4 TRBV4-2 NA NA CASSQVSGASNEKLFF TGTGCCAGCAGCCAAGTCTCAGGCGCCTCTAATGAAAAACTGTTTTTT
TRBJ1-1 TRBV18 few NA CASSPSGGNTEAFF TGTGCCAGCTCACCATCCGGGGGGAACACTGAAGCTTTCTTT
TRBJ1-5 TRBV19 NA NA CASSIRGRGDSNQPQHF TGTGCCAGTAGTATACGGGGGAGAGGGGATAGCAATCAGCCCCAGCATTTT
TRBJ1-5 TRBV7-9 NA TRBD1 CASSPAGGAYQPQHF TGTGCCAGCAGCCCCGCAGGGGGCGCCTATCAGCCCCAGCATTTT
TRBJ2-7 TRBV19 NA TRBD2 CASLRGEGEQYF TGTGCCAGTCTCCGGGGGGAGGGGGAGCAGTACTTC
TRBJ2-2 TRBV5-1 NA NA CASSQGLFAGELFF TGCGCCAGCAGCCAGGGACTTTTCGCCGGGGAGCTGTTTTTT
TRBJ1-5 TRBV4-1 few NA CASSQDGGGNQPQHF TGCGCCAGCAGCCAAGATGGCGGAGGCAATCAGCCCCAGCATTTT
TRBJ2-1 TRBV10-2 NA TRBD2 CASSGGSGRDEQFF TGCGCCAGCAGTGGCGGTAGCGGGAGGGATGAGCAGTTCTTC
TRBJ1-3 TRBV30 NA NA CAWSTNGGIGAGNTIYF TGTGCCTGGAGTACGAACGGGGGGATAGGGGCTGGAAACACCATATATTTT
TRBJ2-5 TRBV30 NA NA CAWRQNLRETQYF TGTGCCTGGAGACAGAACCTACGGGAGACCCAGTACTTC
TRBJ2-1 TRBV6-1 few NA CASSERGSYNEQFF TGTGCCAGCAGTGAAAGGGGATCCTACAATGAGCAGTTCTTC
TRBJ1-2 TRBV5-6 once NA CASSLGRKTHSPF TGTGCCAGCAGCTTGGGGCGGAAAACCCACTCCCCCTTC
TRBJ1-3 TRBV9 NA NA CASGGNTIYF TGTGCTTCGGGGGGAAACACCATATATTTT
TRBJ1-2 TRBV4-1 NA TRBD1 CASSQDGTVRYGYTF TGCGCCAGCAGCCAAGATGGGACAGTCCGGTATGGCTACACCTTC
TRBJ1-3 TRBV7-9 NA TRBD1 CASSLQGAGNTIYF TGTGCCAGCAGCTTACAGGGGGCTGGAAACACCATATATTTT
TRBJ1-1 TRBV5-1 NA NA CASSLYGGSTEAFF TGCGCCAGCAGCTTATATGGCGGGAGCACTGAAGCTTTCTTT
TRBJ2-7 TRBV19 NA TRBD2 CASSISGGEQYF TGTGCCAGTAGTATATCGGGGGGCGAGCAGTACTTC
TRBJ1-4 TRBV23-1 NA TRBD1 CASSQFPGQTNEKLFF TGCGCCAGCAGTCAATTCCCGGGACAGACTAATGAAAAACTGTTTTTT
TRBJ1-2 TRBV6-1 once TRBD1 CASSKDRGLGYGYTF TGTGCCAGCAGTAAGGACAGGGGGCTTGGGTATGGCTACACCTTC
TRBJ1-1 TRBV2 NA NA CASTPGGAEAFF TGTGCCAGCACCCCGGGGGGGGCTGAAGCTTTCTTT
TRBJ1-3 TRBV7-8 NA NA CASSLDGGMSGNTIYF TGTGCCAGCAGCTTAGATGGGGGGATGTCGGGAAACACCATATATTTT
TRBJ1-3 TRBV9 few NA CASSFTGESIYF TGTGCCAGCAGCTTTACCGGGGAGTCAATCTATTTT
TRBJ1-5 TRBV2 NA NA CASSPLGGNSNQPQHF TGTGCCAGCAGTCCGTTGGGGGGGAATAGCAATCAGCCCCAGCATTTT
TRBJ2-5 TRBV19 NA TRBD1 CASSPGTGSQETQYF TGTGCCAGTAGTCCAGGGACAGGGTCTCAAGAGACCCAGTACTTC
TRBJ2-7 TRBV6-1 few TRBD1 CATAPYTGGEQYF TGTGCCACCGCACCCTACACAGGGGGCGAGCAGTACTTC
TRBJ2-1 TRBV18 NA NA CASSPLEKGEQFF TGTGCCAGCTCACCTCTCGAGAAGGGGGAGCAGTTCTTC